A selection of T cell receptor beta chains follows, all from one sample in a study of blood T cell repertoires in COVID-19. TCRdb's table, derived via immunoSEQ multiplex PCR, lists solely in-frame clones and lacks some. The sample lists 200,000 to 250,000 clones; 70% to 90% were seen once. The source material was peripheral blood. These receptors were taken from a man aged 35-49 years with acute or convalescent COVID-19. Both conserved end residues are part of each CDR3. D genes are given only for firm matches. Clone size appears in some rows only: once, few, many, or a class for an expanded clone.

j_call d_call clone_size v_call cdr3_aa cdr3_nt
TRBJ2-2 TRBD1 once TRBV2 CASRVETGGTGELFF TGTGCCAGCAGGGTCGAGACAGGGGGAACCGGGGAGCTGTTTTTT
TRBJ1-1 . . TRBV5-6 CASSLGFQGAFF TGTGCCAGCAGCTTAGGGTTCCAGGGAGCTTTCTTT
TRBJ2-3 TRBD2 . TRBV11-3 CASSRSGGSTDTQYF TGTGCCAGCAGCCGCAGCGGGGGGAGCACAGATACGCAGTATTTT
TRBJ1-5 . . TRBV4-2 CASSQDSTAQPQHF TGTGCCAGCAGCCAAGATTCGACTGCACAGCCCCAGCATTTT
TRBJ1-1 TRBD1 . TRBV9 CASSAPGTGEWTEAFF TGTGCCAGCAGCGCCCCCGGGACAGGGGAGTGGACTGAAGCTTTCTTT
TRBJ1-2 TRBD1 . TRBV5-4 CASSLDRQGEVNGYTF TGTGCCAGCAGCTTGGATCGCCAGGGGGAAGTTAATGGCTACACCTTC
TRBJ2-7 TRBD2 . TRBV19 CAIRSQIAGLFRSYEQYF TGTGCCATACGATCCCAGATAGCGGGGCTATTCAGGTCCTACGAGCAGTACTTC
TRBJ1-3 TRBD1 . TRBV28 CASSSPTGTGNTIYF TGTGCCAGCAGTTCCCCGACAGGGACTGGAAACACCATATATTTT
TRBJ1-6 TRBD1 . TRBV5-1 CASSFSGTGESPLHF TGCGCCAGCAGCTTTTCAGGGACAGGGGAATCACCCCTCCACTTT
TRBJ2-3 . . TRBV7-3 CASSLGLGTDTQYF TGTGCCAGCAGCCTTGGACTCGGCACAGATACGCAGTATTTT
TRBJ1-2 TRBD1 once TRBV5-1 CASSSGGTDYGYTF TGCGCCAGCAGCTCTGGGGGGACAGACTATGGCTACACCTTC
TRBJ2-2 TRBD1 . TRBV13 CASSLEGTGALPNTGELFF TGTGCCAGCAGCTTAGAGGGGACAGGGGCGCTACCGAACACCGGGGAGCTGTTTTTT
TRBJ1-1 . . TRBV19 CASSISGNTEAFF TGTGCCAGTAGTATTAGCGGGAACACTGAAGCTTTCTTT
TRBJ2-3 . few TRBV6-1 CASSEGWRSQYF TGTGCCAGCAGTGAAGGGTGGAGGTCGCAGTATTTT
TRBJ2-7 . . TRBV7-8 CASSFTARGPSYEQYF TGTGCCAGCAGCTTCACAGCCAGGGGACCCTCCTACGAGCAGTACTTC
TRBJ1-1 . once TRBV5-6 CASSFTVKNTEAFF TGTGCCAGCAGCTTTACGGTAAAGAACACTGAAGCTTTCTTT
TRBJ1-5 . . TRBV30 CAWSSTEGTINNQPQHF TGTGCCTGGAGTTCGACCGAGGGGACAATTAACAATCAGCCCCAGCATTTT
TRBJ1-2 . . TRBV3-1/TRBV3-2 CASSPLTGNGYTF TGTGCCAGCAGCCCCCTTACAGGGAACGGCTACACCTTC
TRBJ1-6 . . TRBV13 CASSLDSSYNSPLHF TGTGCCAGCAGCTTAGATAGCTCCTATAATTCACCCCTCCACTTT
TRBJ1-5 . few TRBV12-3/TRBV12-4 CASSLGSTQPQHF TGTGCCAGCAGTTTAGGATCTACTCAGCCCCAGCATTTT
TRBJ1-2 TRBD1 few TRBV18 CASSLLDRDSGYTF TGTGCCAGCTCACTACTGGACAGGGATAGTGGCTACACCTTC
TRBJ2-2 TRBD1 . TRBV5-6 CASSPLGQGDTGELFF TGTGCCAGCAGCCCCCTAGGGCAGGGGGACACCGGGGAGCTGTTTTTT
TRBJ2-2 TRBD1 . TRBV2 CASSQGANTGELFF TGTGCCAGCAGTCAGGGGGCAAACACCGGGGAGCTGTTTTTT
TRBJ2-1 TRBD2 . TRBV7-2 CASSLVGGNEQFF TGTGCCAGCAGCTTAGTGGGAGGGAATGAGCAGTTCTTC
TRBJ2-2 . . TRBV24-1 CATSDWASDTGELFF TGTGCCACCAGTGATTGGGCATCCGACACCGGGGAGCTGTTTTTT
TRBJ1-6 . once TRBV7-2 CASSLEGQINSPLHF TGTGCCAGCAGCTTAGAGGGGCAGATTAATTCACCCCTCCACTTT
TRBJ2-1 TRBD2 . TRBV19 CASSRTSGGAYNEQFF TGTGCCAGTAGTCGGACTAGCGGGGGGGCATACAATGAGCAGTTCTTC
TRBJ2-1 . . TRBV9 CASSVVGTPYNEQFF TGTGCCAGCAGCGTAGTTGGGACACCCTACAATGAGCAGTTCTTC
TRBJ1-1 . . TRBV6-1 CASSELGGVTEAFF TGTGCCAGCAGTGAACTAGGAGGGGTCACTGAAGCTTTCTTT
TRBJ1-1 . . TRBV30 CAWSSRGTEAFF TGTGCCTGGAGCTCCAGGGGAACTGAAGCTTTCTTT
TRBJ2-1 . . TRBV5-1 CASSLRGDIYNEQFF TGCGCCAGCAGCTTGCGGGGGGACATCTACAATGAGCAGTTCTTC
TRBJ1-5 . . TRBV11-2 CASSLGHGNQPQHF TGTGCCAGCAGCTTAGGGCATGGCAATCAGCCCCAGCATTTT
TRBJ1-2 . . TRBV29-1 CSGGNLGGYGYTF TGCAGCGGGGGGAATTTGGGAGGCTATGGCTACACCTTC